This T cell receptor beta chain was captured by sequencing in a study of blood T cell repertoires in COVID-19. Generated by immunoSEQ multiplex PCR, the TCRdb table keeps only in-frame clones and is missing some. The sample shows 80,000 or so clones, less than 85% of them seen only once. This clone occurred once. Between the trimmed V and J ends, which lost 3 bases and 0 bases, there was a span of 12 bases. The CDR3 is made up of 15 amino acids. Germline values: CDR1 SGHKS, CDR2 YYEKEE (reference sequence). V gene TRBV5-5 combines with J gene TRBJ1-1, with D perhaps matching TRBD1 (5 bases). Sequences were obtained from peripheral blood. The clonotype was recovered from a woman between 65 and 79 years old with acute or convalescent COVID-19. The CDR3 sequence is CASSWGGFMNTEAFF. Here the CDR3 DNA reads TGTGCCAGCAGCTGGGGGGGTTTCATGAACACTGAAGCTTTCTTT.